This entry features one T cell receptor (beta chain) sequence. Its antigen remains unidentified. The germline V gene encodes CDR1 DFQATT and CDR2 SNEGSKA (reference sequence). The CDR3 extends over 15 amino acids. The V and J ends lost 5 bases and 2 bases, in that order; junction bases with no gene match: 5. These data originate in a study of vaccination and CD4 T cells after COVID-19. Looking at the study overall: For post-vaccine samples, collection took place a median roughly 72 days after dose two, ranging from 14 to 241.

Cultured CD4+ T cell DNA underwent sequencing with the Oncomine TCR Beta short-read assay. A single record per CDR3 protein comes from TCRdb applying MiXCR to the PCR reads. Among about 15,000 distinct CDR3 sequences listed, roughly 72% were seen once. Stated treatment: 10-day PBMC culture with coronavirus spike peptide pools or control peptides (ViraFEST assay). In the ViraFEST assay, peptide-pool expansion preceded TCR sequencing of expanded clonotypes. By negative selection, CD4+ T cells were isolated once culture had run for nine to ten days. Sequenced: CD4+ T cells from blood, cultured in vitro. The V call is TRBV20-1, the J call TRBJ2-3, with 12 bases that match TRBD2. This sequence originates from a human donor who had recovered from COVID-19. The chain's CDR3 is CSAGRTSGTTDTQYF. DNA for the CDR3: TGCAGTGCTGGCAGGACTAGCGGGACCACAGATACGCAGTATTTT.